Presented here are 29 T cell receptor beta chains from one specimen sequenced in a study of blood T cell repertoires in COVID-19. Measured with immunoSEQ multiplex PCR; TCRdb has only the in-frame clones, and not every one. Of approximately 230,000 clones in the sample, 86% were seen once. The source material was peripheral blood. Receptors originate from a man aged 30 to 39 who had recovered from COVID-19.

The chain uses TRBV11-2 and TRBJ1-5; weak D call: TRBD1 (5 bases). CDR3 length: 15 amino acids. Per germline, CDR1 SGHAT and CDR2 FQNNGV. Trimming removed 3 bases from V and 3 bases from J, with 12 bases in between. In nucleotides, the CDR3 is TGTGCCAGCAGCTTCGGGGGGGGGAACAATCAGCCCCAGCATTTT. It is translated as CASSFGGGNNQPQHF.

The CDR3 protein is CSVSHQDRGLSEKLFF. In DNA form, the CDR3 reads TGCAGCGTTTCACACCAAGACAGGGGGCTAAGTGAAAAACTGTTTTTT. V gene TRBV29-1 combines with J gene TRBJ1-4, with 10 nucleotides matching TRBD1. J gave up 7 bases and V 5 bases, and 13 bases lay outside the gene matches. The germline V gene encodes CDR1 SQVTM and CDR2 ANQGSEA. The CDR3 totals 16 residues.

For the CDR3, the DNA is TGTGCCAGCAGCTCTGGACTAGCAAAGGACGAGCAGTACTTC. Its protein is CASSSGLAKDEQYF. V is TRBV5-4 and J is TRBJ2-7, with 8 bases aligning to TRBD2. The CDR3 is made up of 14 amino acids. V was pared by 3 bases and J by 5 bases, with 7 bases of the junction left unmatched. CDR1 SGHNT and CDR2 YYREEE come from the germline V gene (reference sequence).

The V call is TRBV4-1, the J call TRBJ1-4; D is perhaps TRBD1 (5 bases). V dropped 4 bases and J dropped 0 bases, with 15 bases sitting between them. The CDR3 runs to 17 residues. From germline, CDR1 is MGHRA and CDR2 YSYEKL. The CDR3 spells CASSRYQGSATNEKLFF. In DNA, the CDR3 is TGCGCCAGCAGCCGGTACCAGGGATCTGCAACTAATGAAAAACTGTTTTTT.

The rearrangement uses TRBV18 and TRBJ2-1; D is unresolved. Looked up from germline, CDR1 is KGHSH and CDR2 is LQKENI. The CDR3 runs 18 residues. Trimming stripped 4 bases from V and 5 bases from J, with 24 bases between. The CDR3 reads CASSRSGYRSPRNNEQFF. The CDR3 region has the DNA TGTGCCAGCTCACGATCGGGTTATAGGTCTCCCCGGAACAATGAGCAGTTCTTC.

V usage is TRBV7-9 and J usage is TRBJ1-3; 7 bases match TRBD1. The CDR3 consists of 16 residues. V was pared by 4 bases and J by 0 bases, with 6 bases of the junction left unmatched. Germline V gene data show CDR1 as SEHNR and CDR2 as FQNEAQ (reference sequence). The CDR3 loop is CASSSNRGNSGNTIYF. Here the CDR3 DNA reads TGTGCCAGCAGCTCCAACAGGGGTAACTCTGGAAACACCATATATTTT.

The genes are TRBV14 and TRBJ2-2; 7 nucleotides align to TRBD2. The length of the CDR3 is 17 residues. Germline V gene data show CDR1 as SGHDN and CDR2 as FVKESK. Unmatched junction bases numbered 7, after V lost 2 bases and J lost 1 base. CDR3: CASSQSPSGGNTGELFF. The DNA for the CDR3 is TGTGCCAGCAGCCAAAGTCCCTCGGGGGGGAACACCGGGGAGCTGTTTTTT.

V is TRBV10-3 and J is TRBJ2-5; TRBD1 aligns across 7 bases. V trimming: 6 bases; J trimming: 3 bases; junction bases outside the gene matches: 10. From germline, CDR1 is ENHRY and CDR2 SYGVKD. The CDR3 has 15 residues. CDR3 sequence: CAIRDSTGKEETQYF. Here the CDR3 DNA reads TGTGCCATCAGGGATTCGACAGGGAAGGAAGAGACCCAGTACTTC.

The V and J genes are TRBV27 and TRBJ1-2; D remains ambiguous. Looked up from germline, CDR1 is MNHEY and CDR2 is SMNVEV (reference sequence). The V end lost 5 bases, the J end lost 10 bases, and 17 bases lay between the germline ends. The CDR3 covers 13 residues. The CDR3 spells CASSTTGEFVYTF. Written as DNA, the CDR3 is TGTGCCAGCAGTACGACGGGAGAATTCGTCTACACCTTC.

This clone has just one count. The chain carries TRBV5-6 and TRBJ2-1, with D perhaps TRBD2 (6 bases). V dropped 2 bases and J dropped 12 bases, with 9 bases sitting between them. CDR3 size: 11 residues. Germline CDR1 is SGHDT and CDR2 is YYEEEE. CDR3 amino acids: CASSLLARQFF. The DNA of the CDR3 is TGTGCCAGCAGCTTACTAGCTCGGCAGTTCTTC.

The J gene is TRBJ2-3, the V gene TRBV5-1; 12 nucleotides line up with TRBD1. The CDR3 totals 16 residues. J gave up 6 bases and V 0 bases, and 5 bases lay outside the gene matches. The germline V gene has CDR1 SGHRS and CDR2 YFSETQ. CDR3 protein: CASSLEGTGGEDTQYF. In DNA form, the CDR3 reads TGCGCCAGCAGCTTGGAGGGGACAGGGGGCGAGGATACGCAGTATTTT.

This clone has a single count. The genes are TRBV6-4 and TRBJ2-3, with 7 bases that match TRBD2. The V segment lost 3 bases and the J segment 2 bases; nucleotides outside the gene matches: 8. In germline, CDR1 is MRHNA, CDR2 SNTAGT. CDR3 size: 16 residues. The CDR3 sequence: CASSDQAGPTTDTQYF. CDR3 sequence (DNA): TGTGCCAGCAGTGATCAAGCGGGGCCTACCACAGATACGCAGTATTTT.

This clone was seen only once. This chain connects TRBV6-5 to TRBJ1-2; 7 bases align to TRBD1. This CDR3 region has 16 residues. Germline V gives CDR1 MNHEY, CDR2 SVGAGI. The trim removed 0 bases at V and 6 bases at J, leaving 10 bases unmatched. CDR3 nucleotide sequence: TGTGCCAGCAGTTACTCGATGGGCAGAGGACAGGATGGCTACACCTTC. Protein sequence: CASSYSMGRGQDGYTF.

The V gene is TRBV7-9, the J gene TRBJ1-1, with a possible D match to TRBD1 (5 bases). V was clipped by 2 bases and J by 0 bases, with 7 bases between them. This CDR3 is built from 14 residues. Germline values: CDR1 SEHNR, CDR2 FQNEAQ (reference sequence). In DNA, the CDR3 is TGTGCCAGCAGCTTATCAGGGTTGAACACTGAAGCTTTCTTT. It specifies CASSLSGLNTEAFF.

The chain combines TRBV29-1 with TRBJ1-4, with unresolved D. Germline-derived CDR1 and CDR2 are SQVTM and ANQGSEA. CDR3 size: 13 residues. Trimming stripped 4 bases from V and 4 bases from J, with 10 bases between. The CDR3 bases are TGCAGCGTTGGTGAGGGTGGTAATGAAAAACTGTTTTTT. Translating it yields CSVGEGGNEKLFF. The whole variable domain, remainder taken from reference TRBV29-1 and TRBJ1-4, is SAVISQKPSRDICQRGTSLTIQCQVDSQVTMMFWYRQQPGQSLTLIATANQGSEATYESGFVIDKFPISRPNLTFSTLTVSNMSPEDSSIYLCSVGEGGNEKLFFGSGTQLSVL.

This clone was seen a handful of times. Here the CDR3 DNA reads TGTGCCAGCAGCGCCCGGGACAGGGGTTCACCCCTCCACTTT. It translates to CASSARDRGSPLHF. The chain has TRBV7-8 and TRBJ1-6, with TRBD1 matching over 10 bases. CDR3 length: 14 amino acids. J gave up 9 bases and V 5 bases, and 4 bases lay outside the gene matches. The germline CDR1 and CDR2 sequences are SGHVS and FQNEAQ.

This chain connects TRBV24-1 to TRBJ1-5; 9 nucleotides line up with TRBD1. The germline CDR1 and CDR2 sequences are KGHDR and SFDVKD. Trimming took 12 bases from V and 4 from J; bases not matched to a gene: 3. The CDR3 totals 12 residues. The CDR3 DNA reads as TGTGCCGCACAGGGGGCTAATCAGCCCCAGCATTTT. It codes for CAAQGANQPQHF.

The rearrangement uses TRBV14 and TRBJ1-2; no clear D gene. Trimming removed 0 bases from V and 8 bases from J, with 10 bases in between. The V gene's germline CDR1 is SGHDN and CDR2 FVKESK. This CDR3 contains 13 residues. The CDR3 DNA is TGTGCCAGCAGCCAAGACACGCGAAAGGGCTACACCTTC. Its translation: CASSQDTRKGYTF.

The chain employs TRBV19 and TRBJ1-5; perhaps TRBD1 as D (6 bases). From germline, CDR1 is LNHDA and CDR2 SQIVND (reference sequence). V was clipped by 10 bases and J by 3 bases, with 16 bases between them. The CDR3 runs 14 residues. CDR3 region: CATTFGQPNQPQHF. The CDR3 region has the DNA TGTGCCACCACCTTCGGACAGCCCAATCAGCCCCAGCATTTT.

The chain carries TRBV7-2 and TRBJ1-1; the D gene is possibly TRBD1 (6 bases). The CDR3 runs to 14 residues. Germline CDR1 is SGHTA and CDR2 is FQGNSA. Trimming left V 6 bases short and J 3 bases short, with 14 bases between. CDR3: CASSRRGSDTEAFF. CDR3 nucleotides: TGTGCCAGCAGTAGAAGGGGGAGCGACACTGAAGCTTTCTTT. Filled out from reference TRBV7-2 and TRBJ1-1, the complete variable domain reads GAGVSQSPSNKVTEKGKDVELRCDPISGHTALYWYRQSLGQGLEFLIYFQGNSAPDKSGLPSDRFSAERTGGSVSTLTIQRTQQEDSAVYLCASSRRGSDTEAFFGQGTRLTVV.

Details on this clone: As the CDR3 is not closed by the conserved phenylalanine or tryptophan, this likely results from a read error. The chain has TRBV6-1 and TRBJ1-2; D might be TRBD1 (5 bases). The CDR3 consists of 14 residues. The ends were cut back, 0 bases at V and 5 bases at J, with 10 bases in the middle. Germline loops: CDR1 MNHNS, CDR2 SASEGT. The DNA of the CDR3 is TGTGCCAGCAGTGAAGCGGGGCAGAAGTATGGCTACACCCTC. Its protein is CASSEAGQKYGYTL.

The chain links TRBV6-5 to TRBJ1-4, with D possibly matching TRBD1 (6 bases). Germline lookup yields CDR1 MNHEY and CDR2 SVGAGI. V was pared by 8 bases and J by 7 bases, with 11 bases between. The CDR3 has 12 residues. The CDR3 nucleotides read TGTGCCAGCGGAGTAGGGGGTGAAAAACTGTTTTTT. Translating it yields CASGVGGEKLFF.

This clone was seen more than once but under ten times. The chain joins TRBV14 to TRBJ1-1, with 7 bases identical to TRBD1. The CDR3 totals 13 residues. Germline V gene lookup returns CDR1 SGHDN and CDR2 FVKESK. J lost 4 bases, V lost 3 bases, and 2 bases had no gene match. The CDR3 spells CASSQQGVTEAFF. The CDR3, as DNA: TGTGCCAGCAGCCAGCAGGGGGTCACTGAAGCTTTCTTT.

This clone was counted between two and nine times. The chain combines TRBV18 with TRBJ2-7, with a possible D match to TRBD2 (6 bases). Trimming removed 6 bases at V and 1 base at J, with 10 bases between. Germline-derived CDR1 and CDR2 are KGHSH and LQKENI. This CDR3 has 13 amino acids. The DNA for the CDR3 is TGTGCCAGCTCCCCCGGGGGATCCTACGAGCAGTACTTC. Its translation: CASSPGGSYEQYF.

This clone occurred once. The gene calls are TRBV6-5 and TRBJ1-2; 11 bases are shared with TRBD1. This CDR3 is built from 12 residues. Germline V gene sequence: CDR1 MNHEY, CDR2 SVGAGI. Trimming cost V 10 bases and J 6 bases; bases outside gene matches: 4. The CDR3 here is CATGTGGDGYTF. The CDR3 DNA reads TGTGCCACAGGGACAGGGGGGGATGGCTACACCTTC.

CDR3 sequence: CASSRRGRNTIYF. CDR3 nucleotides: TGTGCCAGCAGCCGCAGGGGGCGGAACACCATATATTTT. The chain employs TRBV6-2 or TRBV6-3 and TRBJ1-3, with TRBD1 identical over 8 bases. Germline V lookup: CDR1 MNHEY, CDR2 SVGEGT. V lost 6 bases to trimming and J lost 7 bases; unmatched junction nucleotides: 5. The CDR3 totals 13 residues.

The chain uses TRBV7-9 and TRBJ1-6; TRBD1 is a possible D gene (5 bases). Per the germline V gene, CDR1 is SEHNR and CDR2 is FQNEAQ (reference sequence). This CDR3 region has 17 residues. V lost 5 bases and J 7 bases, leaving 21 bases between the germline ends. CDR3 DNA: TGTGCCAGCAGCCCGTCCTCAGGGAAAGATGGGAATTCACCCCTCCACTTT. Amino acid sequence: CASSPSSGKDGNSPLHF.

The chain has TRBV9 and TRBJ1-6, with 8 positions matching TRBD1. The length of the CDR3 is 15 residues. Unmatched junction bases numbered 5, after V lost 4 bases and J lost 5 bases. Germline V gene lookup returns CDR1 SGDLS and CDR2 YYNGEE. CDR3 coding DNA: TGTGCCAGCAGCACCCGGACAGGGAATAATTCACCCCTCCACTTT. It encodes CASSTRTGNNSPLHF.

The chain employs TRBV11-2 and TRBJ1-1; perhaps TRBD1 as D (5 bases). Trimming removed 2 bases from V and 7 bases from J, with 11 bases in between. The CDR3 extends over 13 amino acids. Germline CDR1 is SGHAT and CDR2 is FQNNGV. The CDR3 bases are TGTGCCAGCAGCTTAATAGTCGACAGTGAAGCTTTCTTT. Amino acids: CASSLIVDSEAFF. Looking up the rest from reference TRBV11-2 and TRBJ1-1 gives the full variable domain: EAGVAQSPRYKIIEKRQSVAFWCNPISGHATLYWYQQILGQGPKLLIQFQNNGVVDDSQLPKDRFSAERLKGVDSTLKIQPAKLEDSAVYLCASSLIVDSEAFFGQGTRLTVV.